Included here is one TCR beta chain sequence, with context. Its antigen remains unknown. An end of the junction differs from the germline gene, which may be a read error. The protocol was immunoSEQ multiplex PCR, while the TCRdb copy is restricted to in-frame clones and leaves out a portion. The table shows millions of clones, with 95% occurring only once. The germline gives CDR1 SSHAT, CDR2 FNYEAQ (reference sequence). The CDR3 covers 16 residues. The data stem from a study of shared clonotypes between healthy human individuals. Looking at the study overall: Aged 18 to 49, the donors were a couple of women and three men. Study-level points and caveats: In the sorted subsets, rarefaction showed sequencing was incomplete despite large depth.

From CD4+ cells came CD45RA+ naive and CD45RA-negative memory subsets. The sequence was collected from a man aged 18 to 30 in good health. What was sequenced was naive CD4+ T cells sorted from blood. Documented subset: CD45RA+ positively selected. The gene calls are TRBV7-7 and TRBJ2-1; D is tentatively TRBD1 or TRBD2 (5 bases each). The DNA for the CDR3 is TGTGCTAGCAGCTTAGAGGGACGGTCGTTGTTAAGTGAGCAGTTCTTC. Translation gives CASSLEGRSLLSEQFF.